The 29 T cell receptor beta chains listed next were all sequenced from one sample in a study of OX40 agonist ivuxolimab in advanced cancers. Assay used: immunoSEQ multiplex PCR; TCRdb lists only in-frame clones, some missing. The sample lists 9,500 to 14,000 clones, 70% to 80% occurring once. Sequencing used CD4+ or CD8+ T cells sorted from blood, obtained in a trial of the OX40 agonist ivuxolimab. The receptors were sampled from an adult with an advanced solid tumor such as melanoma, head and neck, liver or kidney cancer.

V and J are TRBV7-8 and TRBJ2-3; 11 nucleotides match TRBD2. Germline lookup yields CDR1 SGHVS and CDR2 FQNEAQ. V gave up 8 bases and J gave up 2 bases; unmatched junction bases: 6. This CDR3 region has 15 residues. CDR3 nucleotide sequence: TGTGCCAGCCGCGAACTAGCGGGGGTCACAGATACGCAGTATTTT. Its translation: CASRELAGVTDTQYF.

This chain links TRBV6-5 with TRBJ2-3, with D possibly being TRBD2 (7 bases). This CDR3 has 16 residues. Germline lookup yields CDR1 MNHEY and CDR2 SVGAGI. V lost 1 base to trimming and J lost 0 bases, with 11 bases between them. CDR3 sequence: CASSYWGGASTDTQYF. The CDR3 region has the DNA TGTGCCAGCAGTTACTGGGGGGGGGCCAGCACAGATACGCAGTATTTT.

CDR3 coding DNA: TGTGCCAGCAGCACCCGGACTAGCGGGAGGAGCTCCTACAATGAGCAGTTCTTC. It is translated as CASSTRTSGRSSYNEQFF. The genes are TRBV13 and TRBJ2-1; 14 bases agree with TRBD2. Germline loops: CDR1 PRHDT, CDR2 FYEKMQ (reference sequence). V dropped 5 bases and J dropped 0; count of bases not matched to a gene: 6. The CDR3 is 18 residues long.

J is TRBJ2-3 and V is TRBV5-1, with TRBD2 matching over 10 bases. J was trimmed by 2 bases and V by 4 bases; bases with no gene match: 10. In germline, CDR1 is SGHRS, CDR2 YFSETQ. CDR3 length: 17 residues. DNA for the CDR3: TGCGCCAGCAGCCTATCTAGCGGGAGAACCTTCACAGATACGCAGTATTTT. It specifies CASSLSSGRTFTDTQYF.

The V gene is TRBV10-1, the J gene TRBJ2-1, with 11 bases that match TRBD2. Germline V CDR1 and CDR2: WNHNN, SYGVQD (reference sequence). This CDR3 has 14 residues. Trimming took 3 bases from V and 9 from J; bases not matched to a gene: 4. The CDR3 region is CASSDSGGASEQFF. Here the CDR3 DNA reads TGCGCCAGCAGTGATAGCGGGGGGGCCAGTGAGCAGTTCTTC.

The V and J genes are TRBV27 and TRBJ2-7, with D possibly being TRBD1 (7 bases). Trimming stripped 2 bases from V and 3 bases from J, with 14 bases between. Germline CDR1 is MNHEY and CDR2 is SMNVEV (reference sequence). The CDR3 totals 15 residues. The CDR3 loop reads CASSLGGGWFYEQYF. The DNA for the CDR3 is TGTGCCAGCAGTTTAGGAGGGGGCTGGTTCTACGAGCAGTACTTC.

On this clone itself: The likely explanation is a read error, given a far larger clone one base away. The rearrangement links TRBV29-1 to TRBJ2-3, with D possibly matching TRBD1 (6 bases). The CDR3 has 11 residues. Per germline, CDR1 SQVTM and CDR2 ANQGSEA. This CDR3 reads CTVETGDTQYF. Written as DNA, the CDR3 is TGCACCGTTGAGACAGGAGATACGCAGTATTTT.

This clone showed up just once. The J gene is TRBJ2-5, the V gene TRBV11-2; unclear D gene. Per the germline V gene, CDR1 is SGHAT and CDR2 is FQNNGV. This CDR3 has 17 amino acids. V dropped 1 base and J dropped 1 base, with 16 bases sitting between them. This CDR3 is CASSLGRSILSQETQYF. Written as DNA, the CDR3 is TGTGCCAGCAGCTTAGGACGTTCGATTCTTTCCCAAGAGACCCAGTACTTC.

The chain joins TRBV10-2 to TRBJ1-1; TRBD1 is a possible D gene (5 bases). CDR1 is WSHSY and CDR2 is SAAADI in the germline V gene. V was clipped by 6 bases and J by 1 base, with 9 bases between them. There are 13 residues in the CDR3. This chain's CDR3 is CASRTERNTEAFF. CDR3 DNA sequence: TGCGCCAGCAGGACAGAGCGGAACACTGAAGCTTTCTTT.

The chain has TRBV4-1 and TRBJ2-1, with 12 bases identical to TRBD2. The CDR3 is 15 residues long. Germline lookup yields CDR1 MGHRA and CDR2 YSYEKL. The junction had 5 bases not matched to a gene; V was cut back by 3 bases and J by 8 bases. The CDR3 DNA reads TGCGCCAGCAGCCAGGGGCTAGCGGGGGGGCATGAGCAGTTCTTC. Translation: CASSQGLAGGHEQFF.

The V and J genes are TRBV5-4 and TRBJ1-2; possibly TRBD1 for D (5 bases). This CDR3 has 15 residues. Trimming took off 4 bases at V and 6 bases at J, with 19 bases between the two ends. Germline V lookup: CDR1 SGHNT, CDR2 YYREEE (reference sequence). The CDR3 region is CASSAGVLWGDGYTF. Here the CDR3 DNA reads TGTGCCAGCAGCGCCGGAGTCCTTTGGGGGGATGGCTACACCTTC. Based on the CDR3 plus reference TRBV5-4 and TRBJ1-2, the full variable domain is ETGVTQSPTHLIKTRGQQVTLRCSSQSGHNTVSWYQQALGQGPQFIFQYYREEENGRGNFPPRFSGLQFPNYSSELNVNALELDDSALYLCASSAGVLWGDGYTFGSGTRLTVV.

J is TRBJ2-1 and V is TRBV7-3; 7 positions match TRBD1. The germline V gene has CDR1 SGHTA and CDR2 FQGTGA. After removal of 0 bases from V and 8 bases from J, the junction contained 4 bases not matched to a gene. The CDR3 has 14 amino acids. The CDR3 reads CASSLTLQGHEQFF. CDR3 DNA: TGTGCCAGCAGCTTAACCTTACAGGGGCATGAGCAGTTCTTC.

CDR3 loop: CASTLGAAGELFF. Here the CDR3 DNA reads TGTGCCAGCACCTTGGGGGCGGCCGGGGAGCTGTTTTTT. V usage is TRBV6-6 and J usage is TRBJ2-2, with D maybe TRBD1 (6 bases). The CDR3 sequence is 13 residues long. Germline lookup yields CDR1 MNHNY and CDR2 SVGAGI (reference sequence). Trimming took 7 bases from V and 6 from J, leaving 12 bases between them.

With respect to this clone: A much larger clone sits a single nucleotide away, making a read error possible. The rearrangement uses TRBV30 and TRBJ2-1; 7 nucleotides line up with TRBD1. The CDR3 is 13 residues long. Trimming removed 5 bases from V and 6 bases from J; junction bases left unmatched: 7. Germline CDR1 GTSNPN, CDR2 SVGIG (reference sequence). CDR3 bases: TGTGCCTGGGGGCGCAGGGGGTTCAATGAGCAGTTCTTC. Residues: CAWGRRGFNEQFF.

This clone was seen a handful of times. The rearrangement joins TRBV19 to TRBJ1-1; D perhaps matches TRBD1 (5 bases). Germline V gene lookup returns CDR1 LNHDA and CDR2 SQIVND (reference sequence). Trimming pared 0 bases from V and 4 bases from J, leaving 12 bases between. The CDR3 is 15 residues long. CDR3 DNA sequence: TGTGCCAGTAGTATAGATGGTTCAGGGACCACTGAAGCTTTCTTT. Protein: CASSIDGSGTTEAFF.

The chain combines TRBV7-9 with TRBJ1-2; 7 bases match TRBD1. Per germline, CDR1 SEHNR and CDR2 FQNEAQ (reference sequence). The trim removed 6 bases at V and 2 bases at J, leaving 3 bases unmatched. CDR3 length: 13 residues. The CDR3 nucleotides read TGTGCCAGCAGTCCGACAGGGAACTATGGCTACACCTTC. Translated, it gives CASSPTGNYGYTF.

The chain joins TRBV11-3 to TRBJ2-1; D not certain. Germline lookup yields CDR1 SGHNT and CDR2 YENEEA. V lost 1 base and J lost 3, with 13 bases in between. The CDR3 is 16 residues long. CDR3 DNA sequence: TGTGCCAGCAGCTTAGTGTCCGGGTTAGGCTACAATGAGCAGTTCTTC. Its translation: CASSLVSGLGYNEQFF.

By sample fraction, this clone is medium-sized. CDR3 bases: TGTGCCAGCAGCCATCCGGGCCAGAACCTCTACGAGCAGTACTTC. Its protein product is CASSHPGQNLYEQYF. This chain uses TRBV7-2 with TRBJ2-7; D ambiguous. The CDR3 is 15 amino acids. The ends were cut back, 5 bases at V and 3 bases at J, with 17 bases in the middle. Germline V lookup: CDR1 SGHTA, CDR2 FQGNSA.

The rearrangement joins TRBV30 to TRBJ2-3, with TRBD1 matching 8 bases. The J segment lost 4 bases and the V segment lost 0 bases, leaving 6 bases of the junction unmatched. The CDR3 runs 15 residues. Germline CDR1 and CDR2: GTSNPN and SVGIG (reference sequence). The CDR3, as DNA: TGTGCCTGGAGTGTAATGGGACAGGTTGCAGATACGCAGTATTTT. Translating it yields CAWSVMGQVADTQYF.

This sequence joins TRBV7-9 and TRBJ2-1, with 11 bases identical to TRBD2. V gave up 11 bases and J gave up 5 bases; unmatched junction bases: 5. The CDR3 spans 13 residues. Germline V gene data show CDR1 as SEHNR and CDR2 as FQNEAQ (reference sequence). CDR3 DNA: TGTGCCTCGGGACTAGCGGTTAACAATGAGCAGTTCTTC. Translating gives CASGLAVNNEQFF.

For this clone: The junction shows a germline mismatch at one end, possibly a read error. The same CDR3 is also encoded by other DNA sequences in this sample. The gene calls are TRBV4-2 and TRBJ1-1, with D unresolved. Germline values: CDR1 LGHNA, CDR2 YNFKEQ. This CDR3 is built from 15 residues. The CDR3 is CASSQDEDPNTEAFF. In DNA, the CDR3 is TGTGCCAGCAGCCAAGATGAGGATCCGAACACTGAGGCTTTCTTT.

The rearrangement uses TRBV27 and TRBJ2-1, with a tentative D call TRBD2 (7 bases). The CDR3 is made up of 13 amino acids. Germline CDR1 MNHEY, CDR2 SMNVEV (reference sequence). V shed 6 bases and J shed 7 bases, with 13 bases lying between them. The CDR3 here is CASRLGGLNEQFF. CDR3 sequence (DNA): TGTGCCAGCAGACTCGGGGGGCTGAATGAGCAGTTCTTC.

The chain uses TRBV27 and TRBJ1-2, with D uncertain. V was shortened by 6 bases and J by 8 bases, with 19 bases between the two germline ends. Per germline, CDR1 MNHEY and CDR2 SMNVEV (reference sequence). The CDR3 runs 14 residues. The CDR3 reads CASRDGGLVRGYTF. The CDR3 bases are TGTGCCAGCAGAGACGGCGGACTCGTGCGGGGCTACACCTTC.

The genes are TRBV11-2 and TRBJ2-5; 10 nucleotides match TRBD2. Trimming at V came to 5 bases and at J to 5 bases, leaving 5 bases not matched to a gene. This CDR3 is 14 amino acids long. Germline V lookup: CDR1 SGHAT, CDR2 FQNNGV. The DNA for the CDR3 is TGTGCCAGCAGCCAAGCGGGGGGGCGTGAGACCCAGTACTTC. Its protein is CASSQAGGRETQYF. The full variable domain, its missing parts supplied by reference TRBV11-2 and TRBJ2-5, is EAGVAQSPRYKIIEKRQSVAFWCNPISGHATLYWYQQILGQGPKLLIQFQNNGVVDDSQLPKDRFSAERLKGVDSTLKIQPAKLEDSAVYLCASSQAGGRETQYFGPGTRLLVL.

The genes are TRBV27 and TRBJ2-1, with D perhaps matching TRBD1 (6 bases). Germline CDR1 reads MNHEY; CDR2 reads SMNVEV (reference sequence). Trimming removed 6 bases at V and 13 bases at J, with 10 bases between. CDR3 length: 10 amino acids. The CDR3 is CASSTDSQFF. DNA for the CDR3: TGTGCCAGCAGCACGGACAGTCAGTTCTTC.

The V gene is TRBV10-3, the J gene TRBJ2-7; D is ambiguous. The V and J ends lost 4 bases and 4 bases respectively, with 14 bases between them. Germline V gene sequence: CDR1 ENHRY, CDR2 SYGVKD. The CDR3 totals 14 residues. The CDR3 here is CAISASISLYEQYF. The CDR3 nucleotides are TGTGCCATCAGTGCCAGTATCTCCCTTTACGAGCAGTACTTC.

A single count supports this clone. The chain joins TRBV6-5 to TRBJ2-1; weak D call: TRBD2 (5 bases). The V end was cut by 0 bases, the J end by 8 bases, with 5 bases between. Germline V gene data show CDR1 as MNHEY and CDR2 as SVGAGI. This CDR3 comprises 12 residues. CDR3 residues: CASSYSRDEQFF. The CDR3 DNA reads as TGTGCCAGCAGTTACTCGAGGGATGAGCAGTTCTTC.

This chain connects TRBV7-3 to TRBJ2-1; D remains unclear. Per germline, CDR1 SGHTA and CDR2 FQGTGA. The CDR3 has 18 amino acids. V lost 0 bases and J 4 bases, leaving 19 bases between the germline ends. CDR3 DNA: TGTGCCAGCAGCTTAACGGGGAACACAGTAAACCCTTACAATGAGCAGTTCTTC. Translating gives CASSLTGNTVNPYNEQFF.

This sequence joins TRBV5-4 and TRBJ2-7; TRBD2 agrees at 7 bases. After removal of 4 bases from V and 5 bases from J, the junction contained 3 bases not matched to a gene. The germline gives CDR1 SGHNT, CDR2 YYREEE (reference sequence). The CDR3 runs 12 residues. CDR3 region: CASSKSGDEQYF. The CDR3 nucleotides are TGTGCCAGCAGCAAAAGCGGGGACGAGCAGTACTTC.